This T cell receptor (beta chain) originates from a study of T cells in Graves' hyperthyroidism and ophthalmopathy. Study-level findings and limits: Most thyroid-expanded clonotypes above 0.001 were also found in blood.

This clonotype was counted a few times. Its antigen is as yet unknown. Each diagnosis was grounded in clinical symptoms, serum thyroxine and TRAb, thyroid ultrasound, and orbital computed tomography. What was amplified from RNA transcripts were TCR beta CDR3 regions. First-round RT-PCR with HTBI primers amplified the TCR CDR3 region. TCRdb passed the multiplex PCR reads through MiXCR, listing each CDR3 protein once. The sample yields approximately 590,000 distinct CDR3 sequences, less than 20% seen once. This CDR3 is built from 16 residues. Trimming cost V 1 base and J 5 bases; bases outside gene matches: 9. Germline V lookup: CDR1 SGHTS, CDR2 YDEGEE.

This clonotype was sampled from a woman aged 25 to 39 with Graves' hyperthyroidism. The specimen sequenced was blood. The genes are TRBV5-8 and TRBJ2-3, with 8 bases matching TRBD2. Here the CDR3 reads CASSLLSGSNRDTQYF. CDR3 nucleotide sequence: TGTGCCAGCAGCTTGCTGAGCGGGAGCAACAGAGATACGCAGTATTTT.